What follows are 15 T cell receptor beta chains derived from one specimen sequenced in a study of blood T cell repertoires in COVID-19. The protocol was immunoSEQ multiplex PCR, while the TCRdb copy is restricted to in-frame clones and leaves out a portion. The sample lists about 160,000 clones, more than 80% occurring once. Sample: peripheral blood. The receptors shown here come from a man aged 60-69 years with acute or convalescent COVID-19.

V gene TRBV7-2 combines with J gene TRBJ1-5; D is possibly TRBD1 (5 bases). The CDR3 is 16 amino acids. V was pared by 5 bases and J by 0 bases, with 14 bases between. Germline CDR1 is SGHTA and CDR2 is FQGNSA. CDR3 in DNA: TGTGCCAGCAGCAAGGACGGGGGACCTAGCAATCAGCCCCAGCATTTT. Translated, it gives CASSKDGGPSNQPQHF.

This chain links TRBV4-1 with TRBJ1-1; D remains unclear. The V end lost 0 bases, the J end lost 4 bases, and 15 bases lay between the germline ends. This CDR3 has 16 amino acids. Germline V lookup: CDR1 MGHRA, CDR2 YSYEKL. CDR3 nucleotides: TGCGCCAGCAGCCAAGACGGATCGGGTTTTAGCACTGAAGCTTTCTTT. Translation: CASSQDGSGFSTEAFF.

This chain connects TRBV30 to TRBJ1-1; 9 bases align to TRBD1. Germline V gives CDR1 GTSNPN, CDR2 SVGIG (reference sequence). The CDR3 sequence is 14 residues long. Unmatched junction bases numbered 9, after V lost 5 bases and J lost 5 bases. The CDR3 here is CAWGTGTGVTEAFF. The CDR3 DNA sequence: TGTGCCTGGGGGACAGGGACGGGGGTAACTGAAGCTTTCTTT. The entire variable domain, with the rest obtained from reference TRBV30 and TRBJ1-1, is as follows: SQTIHQWPATLVQPVGSPLSLECTVEGTSNPNLYWYRQAAGRGLQLLFYSVGIGQISSEVPQNLSASRPQDRQFILSSKKLLLSDSGFYLCAWGTGTGVTEAFFGQGTRLTVV.

This chain joins TRBV18 and TRBJ1-2; D uncertain. The CDR3 length is 17 residues. Germline CDR1 is KGHSH and CDR2 is LQKENI. Trimming removed 2 bases from V and 0 bases from J, with 16 bases in between. As DNA, the CDR3 is TGTGCCAGCTCACCAAAGACATCCACTCTTGCTAACTATGGCTACACCTTC. Amino acids: CASSPKTSTLANYGYTF.

The V and J genes are TRBV4-3 and TRBJ1-2; 11 positions match TRBD1. After removal of 2 bases from V and 4 bases from J, the junction contained 9 bases not matched to a gene. CDR3 size: 17 residues. Germline lookup yields CDR1 LGHNA and CDR2 YSLEER. The CDR3 spells CASSQRTGGAESYGYTF. Written as DNA, the CDR3 is TGCGCCAGCAGCCAAAGGACAGGGGGCGCCGAGTCCTATGGCTACACCTTC.

The chain has TRBV5-4 and TRBJ2-3; D is undetermined. The V end was cut by 4 bases, the J end by 0 bases, with 3 bases between. Germline V gene sequence: CDR1 SGHNT, CDR2 YYREEE (reference sequence). The length of the CDR3 is 12 residues. CDR3 residues: CASSLSTDTQYF. The CDR3 DNA reads as TGTGCCAGCAGCCTAAGCACAGATACGCAGTATTTT.

The chain uses TRBV5-1 and TRBJ1-1; D unresolved. This CDR3 has 13 residues. V lost 4 bases, J lost 1 base, and 8 bases lay in between. Germline CDR1 is SGHRS and CDR2 is YFSETQ. The CDR3 DNA follows: TGCGCCAGCAGCCTCAGTCCGAACACTGAAGCTTTCTTT. As protein: CASSLSPNTEAFF.

V is TRBV18 and J is TRBJ1-3; possibly TRBD1 for D (6 bases). This CDR3 region has 15 residues. With 3 bases removed from V and 1 base from J, the gap between germline ends came to 10 bases. CDR1 is KGHSH, CDR2 LQKENI, per germline. CDR3 loop: CASSPKQGSGNTIYF. In DNA form, the CDR3 reads TGTGCCAGCTCACCGAAACAGGGTTCTGGAAACACCATATATTTT.

This clone was detected only a few times. The rearrangement uses TRBV4-1 and TRBJ1-2; D is uncertain. From germline, CDR1 is MGHRA and CDR2 YSYEKL. There are 16 residues in the CDR3. V was pared by 2 bases and J by 4 bases, with 17 bases between. DNA for the CDR3: TGCGCCAGCAGCCAACCTTGGCCTAGAGCTAGCTATGGCTACACCTTC. This encodes CASSQPWPRASYGYTF.

The chain uses TRBV4-3 and TRBJ1-1, with 7 bases matching TRBD1. Germline-derived CDR1 and CDR2 are LGHNA and YSLEER. The ends lost 8 bases at V and 3 bases at J; junction bases unmatched: 6. The CDR3 totals 13 residues. CDR3 loop: CASGTGQHTEAFF. The CDR3 DNA is TGCGCCAGCGGAACGGGACAGCACACTGAAGCTTTCTTT.

Regarding this clone: Other DNA sequences from this sample encode an identical CDR3 as well. The chain joins TRBV27 to TRBJ2-7; 10 positions match TRBD1. CDR3 length: 15 residues. V shed 5 bases, J shed 5 bases, and the junction held 9 bases outside the gene matches. Germline lookup yields CDR1 MNHEY and CDR2 SMNVEV (reference sequence). CDR3 bases: TGTGCCAGCAGTATAACCGGGACAGGGGTCCACGAGCAGTACTTC. This translates into CASSITGTGVHEQYF.

This chain links TRBV10-3 with TRBJ1-4; 7 nucleotides match TRBD1. Trimming removed 6 bases from V and 6 bases from J; junction bases left unmatched: 7. Per the germline V gene, CDR1 is ENHRY and CDR2 is SYGVKD. This CDR3 has 14 residues. Here the CDR3 reads CAIRGDRMDEKLFF. CDR3 sequence (DNA): TGTGCCATCAGAGGGGACAGAATGGATGAAAAACTGTTTTTT.

V gene TRBV4-2 combines with J gene TRBJ2-7; 9 bases are a match to TRBD1. The V segment lost 0 bases and the J segment 6 bases; nucleotides outside the gene matches: 15. This CDR3 has 18 amino acids. Germline V gene sequence: CDR1 LGHNA, CDR2 YNFKEQ. The DNA for the CDR3 is TGTGCCAGCAGCCAAGATAACAGGGGGCTTAGTGGGTTCGCCGAGCAGTACTTC. The encoded protein is CASSQDNRGLSGFAEQYF.

V is TRBV15 and J is TRBJ1-2; TRBD1 is a possible D gene (5 bases). CDR3 size: 15 residues. The V end lost 2 bases, the J end lost 6 bases, and 16 bases lay between the germline ends. Germline CDR1 reads LNHNV; CDR2 reads YYDKDF (reference sequence). Here the CDR3 DNA reads TGTGCCACCAGCAGACGGACGGGGGGTTTGAATGGCTACACCTTC. Amino acid sequence: CATSRRTGGLNGYTF.

The chain joins TRBV27 to TRBJ1-2, with D possibly matching TRBD1 (5 bases). The CDR3 totals 14 residues. Trimming left V 5 bases short and J 8 bases short, with 18 bases between. CDR1 and CDR2 (germline): MNHEY, SMNVEV (reference sequence). The chain's CDR3 is CASSTFGRAQGYTF. CDR3 nucleotides: TGTGCCAGCAGTACCTTCGGCAGGGCGCAAGGCTACACCTTC.